Listed below are T cell receptor beta chains from one sample, sequenced in a study of T cell repertoires in cytomegalovirus infection. TCRdb re-derived calls from the reads in MiXCR, one entry per CDR3 protein. This sample has about 300,000 distinct CDR3 sequences, with about 8.8% found just once. The sequenced sample was PBMCs. Source of these receptors: a human donor in good health (CMV status not recorded). Some clones in this sample may be carry-over from other donors' samples. CDR3s include the opening cysteine and the closing phenylalanine or tryptophan. D genes are given only for firm matches. Rows give clone size only sometimes, using once, few, many, or a class for an expanded clone.

v_call	d_call	clone_size	j_call	cdr3_aa	cdr3_nt
TRBV6-6	TRBD1	many	TRBJ2-7	CASRAGTGSYEQYF	TGTGCCAGCAGAGCCGGGACAGGGTCCTACGAGCAGTACTTC
TRBV7-2	-	many	TRBJ2-2	CASSLDDTGELFF	TGTGCCAGCAGCTTAGACGACACCGGGGAGCTGTTTTTT
TRBV12-3/TRBV12-4	TRBD1	few	TRBJ2-2	CACGTGLTGELFF	TGTGCGTGTGGGACAGGCCTCACCGGGGAGCTGTTTTTT
TRBV2	TRBD2	many	TRBJ2-2	CASSADSGAGELFF	TGTGCCAGCAGTGCCGATAGCGGGGCCGGGGAGCTGTTTTTT
TRBV6-1	-	many	TRBJ2-1	CASSAQAENEQFF	TGTGCCAGCAGCGCCCAAGCGGAGAATGAGCAGTTCTTC
TRBV7-2	TRBD1	many	TRBJ1-5	CASSTGTGRFQPQHF	TGTGCCAGCAGCACGGGGACAGGGCGGTTCCAGCCCCAGCATTTT
TRBV10-3	-	many	TRBJ2-5	CAISRDTEETQYF	TGTGCCATCAGCCGGGACACCGAAGAGACCCAGTACTTC
TRBV12-3/TRBV12-4	-	few	TRBJ1-2	CASSLTLRWYGYTF	TGTGCCAGCAGTTTGACCCTACGGTGGTATGGCTACACCTTC
TRBV6-6	-	many	TRBJ2-5	CASSLSFQETQYF	TGTGCCAGCAGCTTGAGCTTCCAAGAGACCCAGTACTTC
TRBV10-3	-	many	TRBJ2-2	CAISERAFANTGELFF	TGTGCCATCAGCGAACGGGCCTTCGCGAACACCGGGGAGCTGTTTTTT
TRBV7-2	-	many	TRBJ2-2	CASSLVAGRTGELFF	TGTGCCAGCAGCTTAGTCGCGGGGAGGACCGGGGAGCTGTTTTTT
TRBV7-9	TRBD1	many	TRBJ2-3	CASIRARTGSTDTQYF	TGTGCCAGCATCCGCGCGCGGACAGGGAGCACAGATACGCAGTATTTT
TRBV7-3	-	many	TRBJ2-3	CASSLYSQTDTQYF	TGTGCCAGCAGCTTATATTCCCAGACAGATACGCAGTATTTT
TRBV2	TRBD2	many	TRBJ2-3	CASSGLAGASTDTQYF	TGTGCCAGCTCCGGACTAGCGGGGGCTAGCACAGATACGCAGTATTTT
TRBV7-9	-	many	TRBJ2-3	CASSPQWGERTDTQYF	TGTGCCAGCAGCCCCCAATGGGGCGAACGCACAGATACGCAGTATTTT
TRBV28	TRBD2	many	TRBJ2-3	CASSPSGGWGDTQYF	TGTGCCAGCAGTCCTAGCGGGGGTTGGGGAGATACGCAGTATTTT
TRBV20-1	TRBD2	-	TRBJ2-1	CSARVPRTSGGNEQFF	TGCAGTGCTAGAGTCCCGAGGACTAGCGGGGGTAATGAGCAGTTCTTC
TRBV20-1	TRBD2	few	TRBJ2-3	CSARDGTSPRYTDTQYF	TGCAGTGCTAGAGATGGGACTAGCCCTCGATACACAGATACGCAGTATTTT
TRBV4-3	-	-	TRBJ1-4	CASSQGQGGEKLFF	TGCGCCAGCAGCCAAGGCCAGGGAGGTGAAAAACTGTTTTTT
TRBV29-1	-	many	TRBJ1-3	CSVELRGNTIYF	TGCAGCGTTGAACTGCGTGGAAACACCATATATTTT
TRBV7-2	TRBD1	many	TRBJ2-6	CASSGWTGIGANVLTF	TGTGCCAGCAGCGGGTGGACAGGGATCGGGGCCAACGTCCTGACTTTC
TRBV7-8	-	many	TRBJ2-6	CASRRGRGGGGANVLTF	TGTGCCAGCAGGCGGGGCAGGGGGGGAGGTGGGGCCAACGTCCTGACTTTC
TRBV28	TRBD2	-	TRBJ2-1	CASSGGAENEQFF	TGTGCCAGCAGCGGGGGGGCCGAAAATGAGCAGTTCTTC
TRBV18	-	few	TRBJ1-2	CASSRGAQNYGYTF	TGTGCCAGCTCACGAGGGGCGCAGAACTATGGCTACACCTTC
TRBV5-6	TRBD1	few	TRBJ1-1	CASSSRGFAPTEAFF	TGTGCCAGCAGCTCCAGGGGGTTTGCTCCCACTGAAGCTTTCTTT
TRBV15	TRBD1	many	TRBJ1-1	CATSSRTGGTEAFF	TGTGCCACCAGCAGTCGGACAGGGGGCACTGAAGCTTTCTTT
TRBV6-5	TRBD1	many	TRBJ2-7	CASSYSNQGASYEQYF	TGTGCCAGCAGTTACTCGAATCAGGGGGCTTCCTACGAGCAGTACTTC
TRBV7-8	TRBD1	many	TRBJ1-4	CASSLRNGQGTRRDEKLFF	TGTGCCAGCAGCCTTAGGAATGGACAGGGGACCCGTAGGGATGAAAAACTGTTTTTT
TRBV7-2	-	few	TRBJ2-1	CASSSGLGEQFF	TGTGCCAGCAGCTCCGGACTGGGGGAGCAGTTCTTC
TRBV6-2/TRBV6-3	-	few	TRBJ1-4	CASSYSSYMTGGASANEKLFF	TGTGCCAGCAGTTACTCGAGCTATATGACAGGCGGTGCGTCGGCTAATGAAAAACTGTTTTTT
TRBV28	-	-	TRBJ2-1	CASSLRTVGFNEQFF	TGTGCCAGCAGTTTGCGGACGGTGGGCTTCAATGAGCAGTTCTTC
TRBV29-1	-	few	TRBJ2-2	CSVEDPGSGELFF	TGCAGCGTTGAAGATCCGGGTTCCGGGGAGCTGTTTTTT
TRBV5-1	-	many	TRBJ2-1	CASSVRNWGDSYNEQFF	TGCGCCAGCAGCGTCAGGAATTGGGGGGACTCCTACAATGAGCAGTTCTTC
TRBV6-2/TRBV6-3	TRBD2	few	TRBJ2-3	CASSSLAGGSDTQYF	TGTGCCAGCAGTTCCCTAGCGGGGGGCTCAGATACGCAGTATTTT
TRBV20-1	TRBD1	many	TRBJ1-1	CSARGPDRVTEAFF	TGCAGTGCTAGAGGGCCCGACAGGGTAACTGAAGCTTTCTTT
TRBV28	-	many	TRBJ2-1	CASRHGEQFF	TGTGCCAGCCGGCACGGTGAGCAGTTCTTC
TRBV12-3/TRBV12-4	-	many	TRBJ1-5	CASSRGDANNQPQHF	TGTGCCAGCAGTCGGGGGGACGCCAACAATCAGCCCCAGCATTTT
TRBV25-1	-	many	TRBJ2-7	CASSGGRVFHEQYF	TGTGCCAGCAGTGGGGGCAGGGTGTTTCACGAGCAGTACTTC
TRBV6-5	-	many	TRBJ1-5	CASSLRAGKGYQPQHF	TGTGCCAGCAGTTTACGGGCGGGGAAGGGCTATCAGCCCCAGCATTTT
TRBV7-8	-	many	TRBJ2-3	CASSSQNTDTQYF	TGTGCCAGCAGCTCCCAAAACACAGATACGCAGTATTTT
TRBV27	TRBD1	many	TRBJ1-3	CASARRQGVSGNTIYF	TGTGCCAGCGCGAGACGTCAGGGGGTCTCTGGAAACACCATATATTTT
TRBV28	-	-	TRBJ2-3	CASSQGGTGTDTQYF	TGTGCCAGCAGCCAAGGGGGGACGGGGACAGATACGCAGTATTTT
TRBV28	-	many	TRBJ1-2	CASSLLDRYYGYTF	TGTGCCAGCAGTTTATTGGACAGATACTATGGCTACACCTTC
TRBV19	TRBD1	many	TRBJ1-2	CASSIGQARGYTF	TGTGCCAGTAGTATTGGACAGGCTAGGGGCTACACCTTC
TRBV10-2	TRBD1	-	TRBJ2-2	CASSESNPGQGKTGELFF	TGCGCCAGCAGTGAGTCTAACCCGGGACAGGGAAAAACCGGGGAGCTGTTTTTT
TRBV7-2	TRBD2	many	TRBJ2-1	CASSPFSGGASYNEQFF	TGTGCCAGCAGCCCATTTAGCGGGGGGGCCTCCTACAATGAGCAGTTCTTC
TRBV20-1	-	-	TRBJ2-4	CSHGGNRNIQYF	TGCAGTCATGGAGGGAATAGAAACATTCAGTACTTC